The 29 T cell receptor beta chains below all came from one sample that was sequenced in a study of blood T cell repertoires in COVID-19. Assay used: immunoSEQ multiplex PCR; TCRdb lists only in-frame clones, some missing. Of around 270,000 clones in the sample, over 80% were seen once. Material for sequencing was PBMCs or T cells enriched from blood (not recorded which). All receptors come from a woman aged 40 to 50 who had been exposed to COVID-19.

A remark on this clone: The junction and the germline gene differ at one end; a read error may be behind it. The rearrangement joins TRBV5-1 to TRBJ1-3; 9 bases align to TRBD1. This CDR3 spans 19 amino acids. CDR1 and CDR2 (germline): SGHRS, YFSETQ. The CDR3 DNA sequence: TGTGCCAGCAGCTTGAAGGGTCATCCACAGGGGGCATCTGGAAACACCATATATTTT. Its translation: CASSLKGHPQGASGNTIYF.

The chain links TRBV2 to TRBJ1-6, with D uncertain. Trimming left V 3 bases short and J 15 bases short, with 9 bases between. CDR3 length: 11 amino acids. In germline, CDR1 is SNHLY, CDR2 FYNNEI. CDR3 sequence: CASSESGNLHF. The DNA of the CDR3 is TGTGCCAGCAGTGAGTCGGGAAACCTCCACTTT.

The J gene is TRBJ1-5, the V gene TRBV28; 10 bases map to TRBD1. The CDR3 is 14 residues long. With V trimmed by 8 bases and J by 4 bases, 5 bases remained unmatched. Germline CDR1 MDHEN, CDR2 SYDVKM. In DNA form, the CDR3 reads TGTGCCAGCTTCCGGGACAGGGGTAATCAGCCCCAGCATTTT. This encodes CASFRDRGNQPQHF.

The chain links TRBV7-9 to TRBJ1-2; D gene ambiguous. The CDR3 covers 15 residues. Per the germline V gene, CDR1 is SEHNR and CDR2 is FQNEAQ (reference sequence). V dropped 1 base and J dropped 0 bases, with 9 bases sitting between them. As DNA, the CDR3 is TGTGCCAGCAGCTTAGGGACGGGAGCTAACTATGGCTACACCTTC. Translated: CASSLGTGANYGYTF.

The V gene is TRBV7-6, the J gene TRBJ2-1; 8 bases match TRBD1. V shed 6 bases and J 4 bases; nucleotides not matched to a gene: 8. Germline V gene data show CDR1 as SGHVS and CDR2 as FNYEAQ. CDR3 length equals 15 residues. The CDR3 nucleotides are TGTGCCAGCAGTAAAACCGGGACAGGTTACAATGAGCAGTTCTTC. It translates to CASSKTGTGYNEQFF.

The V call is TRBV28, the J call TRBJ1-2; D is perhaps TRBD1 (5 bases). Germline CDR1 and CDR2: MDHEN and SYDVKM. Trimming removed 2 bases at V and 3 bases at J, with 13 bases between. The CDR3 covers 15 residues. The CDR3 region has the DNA TGTGCCAGCAGTTTAAAGGTTCAGGGCCACTATGGCTACACCTTC. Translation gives CASSLKVQGHYGYTF.

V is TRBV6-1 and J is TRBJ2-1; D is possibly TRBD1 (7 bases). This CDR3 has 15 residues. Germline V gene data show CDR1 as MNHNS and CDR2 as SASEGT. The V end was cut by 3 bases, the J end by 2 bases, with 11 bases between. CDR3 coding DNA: TGTGCCAGCAGTGACGGGGGACAGACCTACAATGAGCAGTTCTTC. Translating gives CASSDGGQTYNEQFF.

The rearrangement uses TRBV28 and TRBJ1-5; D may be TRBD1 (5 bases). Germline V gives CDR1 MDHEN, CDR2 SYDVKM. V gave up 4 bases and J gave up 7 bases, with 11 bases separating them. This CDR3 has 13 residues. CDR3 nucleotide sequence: TGTGCCAGCAGTTATACAGGTGACCAGCCCCAGCATTTT. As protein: CASSYTGDQPQHF. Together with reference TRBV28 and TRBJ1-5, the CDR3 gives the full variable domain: DVKVTQSSRYLVKRTGEKVFLECVQDMDHENMFWYRQDPGLGLRLIYFSYDVKMKEKGDIPEGYSVSREKKERFSLILESASTNQTSMYLCASSYTGDQPQHFGDGTRLSIL.

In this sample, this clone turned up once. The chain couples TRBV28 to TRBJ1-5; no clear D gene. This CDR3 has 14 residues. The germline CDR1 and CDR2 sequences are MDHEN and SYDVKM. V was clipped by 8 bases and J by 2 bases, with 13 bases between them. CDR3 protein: CASVEGLGNQPQHF. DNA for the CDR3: TGTGCCAGCGTCGAGGGATTGGGCAATCAGCCCCAGCATTTT. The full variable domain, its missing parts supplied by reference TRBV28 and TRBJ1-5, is DVKVTQSSRYLVKRTGEKVFLECVQDMDHENMFWYRQDPGLGLRLIYFSYDVKMKEKGDIPEGYSVSREKKERFSLILESASTNQTSMYLCASVEGLGNQPQHFGDGTRLSIL.

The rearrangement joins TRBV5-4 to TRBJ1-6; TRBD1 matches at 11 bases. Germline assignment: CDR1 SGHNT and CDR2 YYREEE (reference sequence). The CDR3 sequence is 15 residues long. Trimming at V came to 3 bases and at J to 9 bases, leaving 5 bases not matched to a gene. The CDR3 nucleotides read TGTGCCAGCAGCTCAAGGACAGGGGGCTCTTCACCCCTCCACTTT. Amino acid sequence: CASSSRTGGSSPLHF.

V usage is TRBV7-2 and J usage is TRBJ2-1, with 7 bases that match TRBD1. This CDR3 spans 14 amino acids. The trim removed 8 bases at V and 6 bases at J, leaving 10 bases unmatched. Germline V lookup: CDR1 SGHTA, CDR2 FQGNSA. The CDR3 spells CASEPGQPSNEQFF. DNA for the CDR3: TGTGCCAGCGAGCCGGGACAGCCTAGCAATGAGCAGTTCTTC.

CDR3 bases: TGTGCCAGCAGAAGGACAGGGGCCAATGAGCAGTTCTTC. It codes for CASRRTGANEQFF. The J gene is TRBJ2-1, the V gene TRBV12-3 or TRBV12-4; 9 nucleotides align to TRBD1. Trimming took 6 bases from V and 6 from J; bases not matched to a gene: 3. The CDR3 runs 13 residues.

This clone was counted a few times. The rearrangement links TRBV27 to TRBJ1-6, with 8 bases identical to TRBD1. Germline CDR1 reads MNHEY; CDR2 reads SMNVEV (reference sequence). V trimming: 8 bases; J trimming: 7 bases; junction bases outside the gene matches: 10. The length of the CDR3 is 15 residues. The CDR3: CASRYRTGSNSPLHF. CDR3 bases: TGTGCCAGCCGCTACAGGACAGGGAGCAATTCACCCCTCCACTTT.

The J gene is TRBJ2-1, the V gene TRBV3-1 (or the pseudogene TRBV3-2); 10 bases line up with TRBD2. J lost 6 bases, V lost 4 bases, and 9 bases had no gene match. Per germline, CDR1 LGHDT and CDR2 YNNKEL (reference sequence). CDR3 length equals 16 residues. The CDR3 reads CASSPPRLAGVNEQFF. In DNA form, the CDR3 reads TGTGCCAGCAGCCCCCCCCGTCTAGCGGGGGTCAATGAGCAGTTCTTC.

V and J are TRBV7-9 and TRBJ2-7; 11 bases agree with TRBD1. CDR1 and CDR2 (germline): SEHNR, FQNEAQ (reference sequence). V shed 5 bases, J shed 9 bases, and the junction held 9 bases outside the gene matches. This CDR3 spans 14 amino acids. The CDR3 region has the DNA TGTGCCAGCAGCCTCCGGGACAGGGGGGTAGGGCAGTACTTC. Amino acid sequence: CASSLRDRGVGQYF.

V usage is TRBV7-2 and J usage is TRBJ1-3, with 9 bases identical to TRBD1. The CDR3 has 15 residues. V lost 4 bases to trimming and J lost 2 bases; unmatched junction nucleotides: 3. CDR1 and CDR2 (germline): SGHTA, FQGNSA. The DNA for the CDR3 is TGTGCCAGCAGCTCGACAGGGGGTGCTGGAAACACCATATATTTT. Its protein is CASSSTGGAGNTIYF.

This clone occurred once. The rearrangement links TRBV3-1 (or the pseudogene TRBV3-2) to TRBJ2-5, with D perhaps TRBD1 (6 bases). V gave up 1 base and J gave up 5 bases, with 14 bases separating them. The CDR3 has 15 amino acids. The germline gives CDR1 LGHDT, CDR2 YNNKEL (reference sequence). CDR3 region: CASSQAPGAVETQYF. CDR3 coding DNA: TGTGCCAGCAGCCAAGCCCCAGGGGCGGTCGAGACCCAGTACTTC.

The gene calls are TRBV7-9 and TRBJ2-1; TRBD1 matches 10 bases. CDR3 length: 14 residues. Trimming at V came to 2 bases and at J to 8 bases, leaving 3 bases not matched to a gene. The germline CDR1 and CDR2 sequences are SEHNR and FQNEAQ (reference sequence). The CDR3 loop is CASSLPTGGYEQFF. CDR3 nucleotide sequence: TGTGCCAGCAGCTTACCGACAGGGGGCTATGAGCAGTTCTTC.

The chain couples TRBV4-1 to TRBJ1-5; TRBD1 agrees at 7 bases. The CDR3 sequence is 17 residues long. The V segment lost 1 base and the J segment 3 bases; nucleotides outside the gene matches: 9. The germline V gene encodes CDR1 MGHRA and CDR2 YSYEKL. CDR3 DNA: TGCGCCAGCAGCCAAGGTTTGGGACAGAAGATCAATCAGCCCCAGCATTTT. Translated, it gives CASSQGLGQKINQPQHF.

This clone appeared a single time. This CDR3 is CASSPIDRESTEAFF. The CDR3 nucleotides are TGTGCCAGCAGTCCTATAGACAGGGAAAGCACTGAAGCTTTCTTT. This chain joins TRBV25-1 and TRBJ1-1, with 7 nucleotides matching TRBD1. This CDR3 is built from 15 residues. CDR1 is MGHDK, CDR2 SYGVNS, per germline. The trim removed 5 bases at V and 4 bases at J, leaving 10 bases unmatched. Full variable domain (remainder filled in from reference TRBV25-1 and TRBJ1-1): EADIYQTPRYLVIGTGKKITLECSQTMGHDKMYWYQQDPGMELHLIHYSYGVNSTEKGDLSSESTVSRIRTEHFPLTLESARPSHTSQYLCASSPIDRESTEAFFGQGTRLTVV.

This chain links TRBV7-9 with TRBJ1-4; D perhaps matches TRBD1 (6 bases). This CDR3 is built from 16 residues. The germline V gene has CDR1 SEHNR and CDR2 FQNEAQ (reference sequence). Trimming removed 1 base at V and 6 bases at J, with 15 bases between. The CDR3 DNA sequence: TGTGCCAGCAGCTTAGTCCCGGACAGTCCTTATGAAAAACTGTTTTTT. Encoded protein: CASSLVPDSPYEKLFF.

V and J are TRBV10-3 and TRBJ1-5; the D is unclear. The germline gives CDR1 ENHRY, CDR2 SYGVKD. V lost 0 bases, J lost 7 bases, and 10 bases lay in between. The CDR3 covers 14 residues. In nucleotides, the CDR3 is TGTGCCATCAGTGAGTCGATAGGAGTACAGCCCCAGCATTTT. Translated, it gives CAISESIGVQPQHF.

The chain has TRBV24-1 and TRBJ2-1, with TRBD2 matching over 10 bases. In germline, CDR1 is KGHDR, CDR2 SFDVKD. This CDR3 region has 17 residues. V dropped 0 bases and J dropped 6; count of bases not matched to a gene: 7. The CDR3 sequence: CATSDLRASGGSNEQFF. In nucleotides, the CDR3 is TGTGCCACCAGTGATTTGCGAGCTAGCGGGGGTAGCAATGAGCAGTTCTTC.

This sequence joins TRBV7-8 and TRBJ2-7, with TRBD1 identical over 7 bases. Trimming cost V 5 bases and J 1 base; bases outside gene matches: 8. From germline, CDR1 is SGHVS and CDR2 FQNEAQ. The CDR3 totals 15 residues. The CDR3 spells CASSLLRDRSYEQYF. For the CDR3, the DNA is TGTGCCAGCAGCCTCCTCCGGGACAGATCCTACGAGCAGTACTTC.

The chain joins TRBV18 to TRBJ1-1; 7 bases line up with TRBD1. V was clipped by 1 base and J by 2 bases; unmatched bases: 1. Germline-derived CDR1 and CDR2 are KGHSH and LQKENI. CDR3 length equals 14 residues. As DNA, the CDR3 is TGTGCCAGCTCACCACGGGACAGTAACACTGAAGCTTTCTTT. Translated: CASSPRDSNTEAFF.

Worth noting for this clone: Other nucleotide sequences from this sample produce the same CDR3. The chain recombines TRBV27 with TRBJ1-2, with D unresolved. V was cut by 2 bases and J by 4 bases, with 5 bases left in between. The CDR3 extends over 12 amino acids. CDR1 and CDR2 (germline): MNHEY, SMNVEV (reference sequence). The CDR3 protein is CASSLRGYGYTF. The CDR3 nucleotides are TGTGCCAGCAGTTTACGGGGCTATGGCTACACCTTC.

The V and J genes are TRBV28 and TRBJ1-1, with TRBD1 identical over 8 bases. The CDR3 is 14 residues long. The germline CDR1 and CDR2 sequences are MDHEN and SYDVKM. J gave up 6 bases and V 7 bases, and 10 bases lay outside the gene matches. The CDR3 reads CASIHRGSRAEAFF. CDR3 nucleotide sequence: TGTGCCAGCATTCACAGGGGGAGTCGCGCTGAAGCTTTCTTT.

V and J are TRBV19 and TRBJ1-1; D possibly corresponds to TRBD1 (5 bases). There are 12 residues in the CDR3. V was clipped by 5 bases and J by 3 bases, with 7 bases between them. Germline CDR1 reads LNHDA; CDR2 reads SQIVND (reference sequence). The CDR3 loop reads CASSEQDTEAFF. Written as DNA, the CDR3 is TGTGCCAGTAGTGAACAGGACACTGAAGCTTTCTTT.

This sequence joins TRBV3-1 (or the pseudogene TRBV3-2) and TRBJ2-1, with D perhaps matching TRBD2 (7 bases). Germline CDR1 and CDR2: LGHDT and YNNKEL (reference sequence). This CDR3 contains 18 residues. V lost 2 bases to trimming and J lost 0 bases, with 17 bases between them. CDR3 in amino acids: CASSQSGMRGLSYNEQFF. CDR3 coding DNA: TGTGCCAGCAGCCAATCAGGCATGCGGGGGCTCTCCTACAATGAGCAGTTCTTC.